The present T cell receptor beta chain was sequenced within a study of cytomegalovirus exposure and HLA in healthy donors. Germline CDR1 is SNHLY and CDR2 is FYNNEI. V gave up 5 bases and J gave up 8 bases; unmatched junction bases: 15. The CDR3 sequence is 16 residues long. PCR involved 60 Vbeta and 13 Jbeta primers. Method: immunoSEQ multiplex PCR; TCRdb's copy keeps in-frame clones and lacks some. This table holds over 150,000 clones, around 75% found once. Input material: PBMCs. This sequence was found in a man aged 25-45 years in good health and CMV-seropositive. This chain links TRBV2 with TRBJ1-2, with TRBD1 identical over 9 bases. CDR3 in amino acids: CASSQSRQGGGRGYTF. DNA for the CDR3: TGTGCCAGCAGTCAGAGCAGACAGGGGGGGGGACGCGGCTACACCTTC.